This TCR beta chain originates from a study of shared clonotypes between healthy human individuals. This CDR3 is 14 amino acids long. Germline-derived CDR1 and CDR2 are SQVTM and ANQGSEA. The J segment lost 0 bases and the V segment lost 6 bases, leaving 5 bases of the junction unmatched. TCRdb keeps only in-frame clones here, not all; method: immunoSEQ multiplex PCR. The table has roughly 2,300,000 clones, under 95% seen once. The TCR comes from a young man in good health. Some clones in this sample may be carry-over from other donors' samples. This rearrangement joins TRBV29-1 to TRBJ1-2; TRBD1 matches at 9 bases. The sequenced material came from naive CD4+ T cells from PBMCs. Subset given: CD45RA+ positively selected. As DNA, the CDR3 is TGCAGCGTGACCAGACAGGGGGCTAACTATGGCTACACCTTC. Amino acids: CSVTRQGANYGYTF.